Presented here are 28 T cell receptor beta chains from one specimen sequenced in a study of vaccination and CD4 T cells after COVID-19. Their antigens remain unidentified. Treatment defined: roughly 10-day PBMC culture with coronavirus spike peptide pools or control peptides (ViraFEST assay). Sequenced with the Oncomine TCR Beta short-read assay was DNA taken from cultured CD4+ T cells. MiXCR, applied by TCRdb to the PCR reads, yields one record per CDR3 protein. The sample has some 12,000 distinct CDR3 sequences; 40% to 60% are singletons. Source material: CD4+ T cells from blood, cultured in vitro. These receptors all stem from a human donor who had recovered from COVID-19.

The chain recombines TRBV28 with TRBJ2-3; 8 bases fit TRBD2. The V segment lost 0 bases and the J segment 4 bases; nucleotides outside the gene matches: 6. The CDR3 has 16 residues. Germline-derived CDR1 and CDR2 are MDHEN and SYDVKM. CDR3 residues: CASSLWSGGDSDTQYF. DNA for the CDR3: TGTGCCAGCAGTTTATGGTCGGGGGGGGACTCAGATACGCAGTATTTT.

This clonotype appeared a few times. CDR3 nucleotides: TGTGCCAGCAGTGCCCGGGACCTTGATGGCTACACCTTC. Translated, it gives CASSARDLDGYTF. This chain connects TRBV25-1 to TRBJ1-2, with D tentatively TRBD1 (5 bases). Germline CDR1 and CDR2: MGHDK and SYGVNS. Deletions cut 4 bases from V and 6 bases from J, with 12 bases between. The CDR3 is 13 residues long.

The chain recombines TRBV7-2 with TRBJ1-2; D is possibly TRBD1 (6 bases). The germline V gene has CDR1 SGHTA and CDR2 FQGNSA. The CDR3 is 16 amino acids. Trimming left V 3 bases short and J 6 bases short, with 20 bases between. The CDR3, as DNA: TGTGCCAGCAGCTTCTCAGTACAGGGTGCGAGGGATGGCTACACCTTC. Its protein is CASSFSVQGARDGYTF. The full variable domain, in which reference TRBV7-2 and TRBJ1-2 provide the parts outside the CDR3, is GAGVSQSPSNKVTEKGKDVELRCDPISGHTALYWYRQSLGQGLEFLIYFQGNSAPDKSGLPSDRFSAERTGGSVSTLTIQRTQQEDSAVYLCASSFSVQGARDGYTFGSGTRLTVV.

This clonotype turned up a few times. The J gene is TRBJ2-5, the V gene TRBV19; no firm D call. Germline loops: CDR1 LNHDA, CDR2 SQIVND (reference sequence). There are 14 residues in the CDR3. Trimming cost V 5 bases and J 2 bases, with 12 bases left between them. The chain's CDR3 is CASSPPDGQETQYF. The CDR3 DNA reads as TGTGCCAGTAGTCCTCCAGACGGGCAAGAGACCCAGTACTTC.

This sequence joins TRBV30 and TRBJ2-1, with 10 positions matching TRBD2. This CDR3 is built from 13 residues. Germline-derived CDR1 and CDR2 are GTSNPN and SVGIG (reference sequence). Trimming removed 2 bases from V and 9 bases from J; junction bases left unmatched: 4. The CDR3 DNA follows: TGTGCCTGGAGTAGCGGGAGGGGTCTTGAGCAGTTCTTC. This gives the protein CAWSSGRGLEQFF.

This clonotype was counted only a few times. The chain is built from TRBV29-1 and TRBJ2-2; the D is unclear. Trimming shortened V by 3 bases and J by 5 bases, and 13 bases separated the two germline ends. The germline V gene encodes CDR1 SQVTM and CDR2 ANQGSEA. The CDR3 has 14 amino acids. The CDR3 DNA reads TGCAGCGTTGACCGGACCCCTGGGACCGGGGAGCTGTTTTTT. It encodes CSVDRTPGTGELFF.

The chain combines TRBV12-3 or TRBV12-4 with TRBJ2-1, with unresolved D. V lost 6 bases to trimming and J lost 8 bases, with 14 bases between them. This CDR3 has 13 residues. The DNA of the CDR3 is TGTGCCAGCAGAGAGACCTGGGCCGATGAGCAGTTCTTC. Protein: CASRETWADEQFF.

The rearrangement uses TRBV18 and TRBJ1-1; D is unclear. The CDR3 extends over 16 amino acids. Between the trimmed V and J ends, which lost 3 bases and 1 base, there was a span of 15 bases. Germline values: CDR1 KGHSH, CDR2 LQKENI. The CDR3, as DNA: TGTGCCAGCTCACCGGAACACTCGAGTCAGAACACTGAAGCTTTCTTT. This encodes CASSPEHSSQNTEAFF.

The genes are TRBV6-1 and TRBJ2-7; D may be TRBD1 or TRBD2 (5 bases each). Germline assignment: CDR1 MNHNS and CDR2 SASEGT. V was pared by 5 bases and J by 8 bases, with 19 bases between. This CDR3 comprises 14 residues. The CDR3 loop is CASSQGRDGRQQYF. The CDR3 DNA is TGTGCCAGCAGTCAGGGACGGGACGGGCGACAGCAGTACTTC.

The rearrangement joins TRBV7-2 to TRBJ2-7; TRBD1 or TRBD2 may be the D gene (5 bases each). Trimming stripped 5 bases from V and 2 bases from J, with 25 bases between. The CDR3 extends over 18 amino acids. Germline V gene lookup returns CDR1 SGHTA and CDR2 FQGNSA. The CDR3 is CASSTRVYLPGRAYEQYF. CDR3 bases: TGTGCCAGCAGCACGAGGGTCTACCTACCGGGACGGGCCTACGAGCAGTACTTC.

The chain is built from TRBV23-1 and TRBJ2-2; D might be TRBD1 (6 bases). TRBV23-1 is sorted into the ORF group, with uncertain function. V lost 2 bases and J lost 0, with 13 bases in between. This CDR3 region has 17 residues. CDR3: CASSQISDRANTGELFF. The DNA for the CDR3 is TGCGCCAGCAGTCAAATCTCGGACAGAGCGAACACCGGGGAGCTGTTTTTT.

The V gene is TRBV28, the J gene TRBJ2-2; 10 nucleotides align to TRBD2. Losses at the gene ends were 5 bases for V and 1 base for J; bases not matched to a gene: 7. CDR1 and CDR2 from the germline V gene are MDHEN and SYDVKM. This CDR3 region has 17 residues. The CDR3 DNA reads TGTGCCAGCAGTGAAGCTAGCGGGAGTTTGAACACCGGGGAGCTGTTTTTT. As protein: CASSEASGSLNTGELFF.

This chain links TRBV20-1 with TRBJ2-2; maybe TRBD2 (5 bases). The germline V gene encodes CDR1 DFQATT and CDR2 SNEGSKA (reference sequence). The CDR3 has 13 residues. Between the trimmed V and J ends, which lost 2 bases and 3 bases, there was a span of 7 bases. The CDR3, as DNA: TGCAGTGCTAGAAGGCGGGACACCGGGGAGCTGTTTTTT. Its protein is CSARRRDTGELFF.

This chain links TRBV18 with TRBJ2-3, with 13 bases identical to TRBD2. This CDR3 contains 16 residues. V was clipped by 3 bases and J by 4 bases; unmatched bases: 4. Looked up from germline, CDR1 is KGHSH and CDR2 is LQKENI. This CDR3 is CASSPPGLAGSDTQYF. Written as DNA, the CDR3 is TGTGCCAGCTCACCCCCGGGACTAGCGGGATCAGATACGCAGTATTTT.

This clonotype was seen a handful of times. This chain uses TRBV20-1 with TRBJ1-6; D unclear. The CDR3 is 15 amino acids. V dropped 6 bases and J dropped 2 bases, with 14 bases sitting between them. Germline values: CDR1 DFQATT, CDR2 SNEGSKA (reference sequence). Here the CDR3 DNA reads TGCAGTGCCGTAGGGCGGACCGCCTATAATTCACCCCTCCACTTT. It is translated as CSAVGRTAYNSPLHF.

The J gene is TRBJ1-6, the V gene TRBV19, with 8 bases that match TRBD1. The CDR3 has 14 amino acids. CDR1 is LNHDA and CDR2 is SQIVND in the germline V gene (reference sequence). Unmatched junction bases numbered 10, after V lost 8 bases and J lost 10 bases. The CDR3 DNA is TGTGCCAGTCGGAGTCAGGGGGCCGGGTCACCCCTCCACTTT. Its protein product is CASRSQGAGSPLHF.

This chain links TRBV20-1 with TRBJ1-1; no firm D call. V lost 7 bases, J lost 3 bases, and 15 bases lay in between. The germline V gene has CDR1 DFQATT and CDR2 SNEGSKA (reference sequence). The CDR3 sequence is 13 residues long. The CDR3 DNA follows: TGCAGTGTTCCTAGTATAGAGGACACTGAAGCTTTCTTT. It translates to CSVPSIEDTEAFF.

V is TRBV2 and J is TRBJ2-1; the D gene is possibly TRBD2 (6 bases). V lost 6 bases and J 8 bases, leaving 14 bases between the germline ends. This CDR3 has 13 amino acids. CDR1 SNHLY and CDR2 FYNNEI come from the germline V gene. The CDR3 DNA is TGTGCCAGCAGCGTGACTAGTATCGATGAGCAGTTCTTC. Translation gives CASSVTSIDEQFF.

V is TRBV28 and J is TRBJ1-5; no definite D call. The CDR3 extends over 12 amino acids. V lost 6 bases and J 6 bases, leaving 9 bases between the germline ends. Germline CDR1 MDHEN, CDR2 SYDVKM. In DNA form, the CDR3 reads TGTGCCAGCAGCCCCCCAGCTCAGCCCCAGCATTTT. Amino acids: CASSPPAQPQHF. The full variable domain, with the rest looked up from reference TRBV28 and TRBJ1-5, is DVKVTQSSRYLVKRTGEKVFLECVQDMDHENMFWYRQDPGLGLRLIYFSYDVKMKEKGDIPEGYSVSREKKERFSLILESASTNQTSMYLCASSPPAQPQHFGDGTRLSIL.

The chain couples TRBV30 to TRBJ2-7, with D unresolved. V lost 2 bases, J lost 6 bases, and 8 bases lay in between. The V gene's germline CDR1 is GTSNPN and CDR2 SVGIG (reference sequence). The CDR3 has 11 amino acids. The CDR3 DNA reads as TGTGCCTGGAGTAGATCTGGCGAGCAGTACTTC. Encoded protein: CAWSRSGEQYF.

The sample holds one count of this clonotype. The CDR3: CASSSTGGDTQYF. CDR3 bases: TGTGCCAGCAGTAGTACAGGGGGAGATACGCAGTATTTT. The chain has TRBV5-6 and TRBJ2-3, with 8 bases lining up with TRBD1. The CDR3 has 13 amino acids. Germline CDR1 reads SGHDT; CDR2 reads YYEEEE. V dropped 5 bases and J dropped 5; count of bases not matched to a gene: 4.

The chain carries TRBV5-4 and TRBJ2-5; no firm D call. Germline CDR1 reads SGHNT; CDR2 reads YYREEE (reference sequence). The V gene lost 4 bases and the J gene lost 5 bases, with 6 bases spanning the gap. This CDR3 spans 11 amino acids. The CDR3 region is CASSVGETQYF. The CDR3 nucleotides are TGTGCCAGCAGCGTGGGGGAGACCCAGTACTTC.

This clonotype was found once. The chain combines TRBV20-1 with TRBJ2-7; D uncertain. Trimming shortened V by 4 bases and J by 1 base, and 23 bases separated the two germline ends. Germline CDR1 DFQATT, CDR2 SNEGSKA (reference sequence). The CDR3 totals 17 residues. The CDR3 spells CSATPPWGTQISYEQYF. CDR3 bases: TGCAGTGCTACCCCGCCCTGGGGAACACAAATATCCTACGAGCAGTACTTC.

In its sample, this clonotype ranks as medium-sized. The chain combines TRBV12-3 or TRBV12-4 with TRBJ1-2, with a weak D call TRBD1 (6 bases). The CDR3 totals 14 residues. The V end was cut by 8 bases, the J end by 4 bases, with 17 bases between. CDR3 nucleotides: TGTGCCAGCCACCCGGGGGGAGGGGGCTATGGCTACACCTTC. Protein: CASHPGGGGYGYTF.

The rearrangement joins TRBV19 to TRBJ2-7, with 9 nucleotides matching TRBD1. The CDR3 totals 14 residues. The V gene end was trimmed by 3 bases and the J gene end by 2 bases; junction bases not matched to a gene: 2. From germline, CDR1 is LNHDA and CDR2 SQIVND (reference sequence). CDR3 sequence reads: CASSIRTGAYEQYF. CDR3 DNA: TGTGCCAGTAGTATCCGGACAGGGGCCTACGAGCAGTACTTC. Using reference TRBV19 and TRBJ2-7 for the parts outside the CDR3, the full variable domain is DGGITQSPKYLFRKEGQNVTLSCEQNLNHDAMYWYRQDPGQGLRLIYYSQIVNDFQKGDIAEGYSVSREKKESFPLTVTSAQKNPTAFYLCASSIRTGAYEQYFGPGTRLTVT.

The chain is built from TRBV7-3 and TRBJ2-2; TRBD1 is a possible D gene (6 bases). The V gene lost 4 bases and the J gene lost 2 bases, with 11 bases spanning the gap. Germline CDR1 SGHTA, CDR2 FQGTGA. There are 15 residues in the CDR3. DNA of the CDR3: TGTGCCAGCAGCTCCAGGGGTCTAAACACCGGGGAGCTGTTTTTT. Translation gives CASSSRGLNTGELFF.

The gene calls are TRBV21-1 and TRBJ2-3. TRBV21-1 is a listed pseudogene. This CDR3 is 12 amino acids long. CDR3 residues: CASSKGPDTQYF. The CDR3 bases are TGTGCCAGCAGCAAAGGTCCAGATACGCAGTATTTT.

The chain has TRBV20-1 and TRBJ2-3; TRBD2 matches 7 bases. Germline CDR1 and CDR2: DFQATT and SNEGSKA (reference sequence). J lost 3 bases, V lost 5 bases, and 5 bases had no gene match. This CDR3 has 13 amino acids. The CDR3 loop reads CSARLSGTDTQYF. CDR3 DNA: TGCAGTGCTCGACTTAGCGGGACAGATACGCAGTATTTT.